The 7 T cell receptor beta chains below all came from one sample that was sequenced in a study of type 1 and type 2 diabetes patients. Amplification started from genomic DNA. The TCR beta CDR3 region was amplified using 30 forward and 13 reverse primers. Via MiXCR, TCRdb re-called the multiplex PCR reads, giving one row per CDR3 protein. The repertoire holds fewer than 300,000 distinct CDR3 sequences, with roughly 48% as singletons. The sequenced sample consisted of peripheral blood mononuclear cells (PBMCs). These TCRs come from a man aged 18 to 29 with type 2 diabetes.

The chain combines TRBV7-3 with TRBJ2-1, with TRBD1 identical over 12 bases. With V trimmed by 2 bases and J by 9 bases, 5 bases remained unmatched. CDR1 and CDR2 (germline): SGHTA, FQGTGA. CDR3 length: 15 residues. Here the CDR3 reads CASSLWGTGGGEQFF. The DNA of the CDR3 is TGTGCCAGCAGCTTATGGGGGACAGGGGGCGGTGAGCAGTTCTTC.

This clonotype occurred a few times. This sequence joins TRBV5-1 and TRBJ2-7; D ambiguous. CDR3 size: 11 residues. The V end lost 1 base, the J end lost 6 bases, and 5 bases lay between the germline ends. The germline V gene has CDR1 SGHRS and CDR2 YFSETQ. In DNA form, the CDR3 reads TGCGCCAGCAGCTTGTTAACCGAGCAGTACTTC. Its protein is CASSLLTEQYF.

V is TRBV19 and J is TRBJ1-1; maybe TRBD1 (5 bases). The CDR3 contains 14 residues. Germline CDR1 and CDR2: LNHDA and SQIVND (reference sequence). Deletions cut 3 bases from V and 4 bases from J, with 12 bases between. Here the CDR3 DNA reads TGTGCCAGTAGTATTGGGGCAGGAAGCACTGAAGCTTTCTTT. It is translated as CASSIGAGSTEAFF. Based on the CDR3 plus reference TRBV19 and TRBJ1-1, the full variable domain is DGGITQSPKYLFRKEGQNVTLSCEQNLNHDAMYWYRQDPGQGLRLIYYSQIVNDFQKGDIAEGYSVSREKKESFPLTVTSAQKNPTAFYLCASSIGAGSTEAFFGQGTRLTVV.

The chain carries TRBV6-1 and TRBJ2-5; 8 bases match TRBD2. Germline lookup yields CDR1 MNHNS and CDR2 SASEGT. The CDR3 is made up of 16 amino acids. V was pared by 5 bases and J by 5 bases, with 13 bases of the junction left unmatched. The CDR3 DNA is TGTGCCAGCAGTACACACGCGGGGGGTCAACGGGAGACCCAGTACTTC. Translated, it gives CASSTHAGGQRETQYF.

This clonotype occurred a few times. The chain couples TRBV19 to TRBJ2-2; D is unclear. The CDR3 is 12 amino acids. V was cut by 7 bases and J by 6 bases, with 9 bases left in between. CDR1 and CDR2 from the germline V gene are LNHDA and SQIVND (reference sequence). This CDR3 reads CASKMSPGELFF. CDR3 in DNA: TGTGCCAGTAAAATGAGTCCCGGGGAGCTGTTTTTT.

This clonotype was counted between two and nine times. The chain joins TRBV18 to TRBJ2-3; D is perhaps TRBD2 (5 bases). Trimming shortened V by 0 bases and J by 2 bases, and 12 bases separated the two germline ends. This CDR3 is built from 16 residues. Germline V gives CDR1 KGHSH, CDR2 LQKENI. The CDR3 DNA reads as TGTGCCAGCTCACCACCGAGGGCGAGGAACACAGATACGCAGTATTTT. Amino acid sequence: CASSPPRARNTDTQYF.

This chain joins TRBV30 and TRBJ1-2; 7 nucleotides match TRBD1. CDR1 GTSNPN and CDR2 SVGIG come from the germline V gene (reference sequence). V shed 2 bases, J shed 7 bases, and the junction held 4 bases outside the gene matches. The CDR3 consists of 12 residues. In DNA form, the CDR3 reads TGTGCCTGGAGTCGGGACAGTGGTGGCTACACCTTC. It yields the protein CAWSRDSGGYTF.